The present T cell receptor (beta chain) was sequenced within a study of blood T cell repertoires in COVID-19. Two consecutive negative NP/OP PCR tests, clearance, or resolved symptoms defined Cohort 3 recovery. The table came from immunoSEQ multiplex PCR; TCRdb's copy has only in-frame clones and leaves some out. The sample holds 400,000 to 450,000 clones, 90% seen once. Germline V gene sequence: CDR1 ENHRY, CDR2 SYGVKD. V shed 3 bases and J shed 4 bases, with 12 bases lying between them. CDR3 size: 14 residues. The sequencing input was PBMCs or T cells enriched from blood (not recorded which). This chain connects TRBV10-3 to TRBJ1-2; no reliable D call. The sequence was obtained from a man younger than 35 who had recovered from COVID-19. Here the CDR3 DNA reads TGTGCCATCAGTGAATGGGCAGATCTCTATGGCTACACCTTC. As protein: CAISEWADLYGYTF.